What follows is one T cell receptor beta chain and its context. Its antigen remains unidentified. This record comes from a study of shared clonotypes between healthy human individuals. V lost 6 bases, J lost 12 bases, and 17 bases stayed unmatched. CDR3 length equals 16 residues. In germline, CDR1 is MDHEN, CDR2 SYDVKM. Study-wide results and limits: For naive CD4 cells, around 5.1% of clonotypes were shared across four donors. The sampled material consisted only of blood, and tissue repertoires are likely to differ.

Data came from immunoSEQ multiplex PCR; TCRdb stores just in-frame clones and leaves some out. The repertoire holds 550,000 to 800,000 clones, 90% seen once, with 30% to 40% in the top ten. The sample comprised memory CD8+ T cells from PBMCs. Subset here: CD45RO+ cells pooled with CCR7-negative TemRA cells. The receptor comes from a man between 18 and 35 years old in good health. Some clones in this sample may be carry-over from other donors' samples. The chain uses TRBV28 and TRBJ2-1; 10 bases are shared with TRBD2. The CDR3 protein is CASSQGLAVLDVGQFF. For the CDR3, the DNA is TGTGCCAGCAGCCAAGGACTAGCGGTGCTCGACGTCGGGCAGTTCTTC. Full variable domain (missing parts from reference TRBV28 and TRBJ2-1): DVKVTQSSRYLVKRTGEKVFLECVQDMDHENMFWYRQDPGLGLRLIYFSYDVKMKEKGDIPEGYSVSREKKERFSLILESASTNQTSMYLCASSQGLAVLDVGQFFGPGTRLTVL.